This T cell receptor (beta chain) was retrieved from a study of early T cells in non-severe SARS-CoV-2 infection. Across the whole study: Whole-blood bulk RNA, unsorted, was sequenced, and chains were unpaired.

This clonotype was found many times. As yet, its antigen is unknown. CDR3 size: 13 residues. V was cut by 6 bases and J by 5 bases, with 13 bases left in between. Individual cDNA molecules were tagged with unique molecular identifiers, the study reported. TCRdb reprocessed the 5' RACE reads via MiXCR and lists one record per CDR3 protein. The sample lists roughly 54,000 distinct CDR3 sequences, 5.6% occurring once. Study-wide points: Lookups in VDJdb leaned toward anti-spike CD8 responses and missed private and CD4 specificities.

The receptor comes from an adult who was a healthcare worker with PCR-confirmed SARS-CoV-2 infection or an uninfected control (not recorded which). Sequenced: whole blood. The gene calls are TRBV12-3 or TRBV12-4 and TRBJ1-1; D unclear. CDR3 loop: CASRGNGETEAFF. Written as DNA, the CDR3 is TGTGCCAGCAGGGGGAATGGTGAAACTGAAGCTTTCTTT.